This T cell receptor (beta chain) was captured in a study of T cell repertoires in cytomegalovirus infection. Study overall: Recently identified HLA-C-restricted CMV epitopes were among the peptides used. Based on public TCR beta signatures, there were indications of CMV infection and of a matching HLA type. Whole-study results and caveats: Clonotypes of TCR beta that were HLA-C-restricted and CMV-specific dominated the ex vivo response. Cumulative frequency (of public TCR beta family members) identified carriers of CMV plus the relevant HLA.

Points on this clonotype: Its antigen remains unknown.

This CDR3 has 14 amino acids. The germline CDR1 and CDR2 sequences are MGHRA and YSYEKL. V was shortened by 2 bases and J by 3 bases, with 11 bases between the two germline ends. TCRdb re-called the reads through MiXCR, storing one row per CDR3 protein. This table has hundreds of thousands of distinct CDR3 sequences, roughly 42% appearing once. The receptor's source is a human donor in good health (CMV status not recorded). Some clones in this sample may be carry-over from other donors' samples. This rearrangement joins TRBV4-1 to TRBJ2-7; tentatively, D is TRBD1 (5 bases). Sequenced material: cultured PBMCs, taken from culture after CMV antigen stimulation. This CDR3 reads CASSQFLDSYEQYF. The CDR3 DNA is TGCGCCAGCAGCCAATTCCTCGACAGCTACGAGCAGTACTTC.